This T cell receptor (beta chain) originates from a study of identifying expanded T cells in peripheral blood. Study results and caveats: Differentially abundant clones: around 1.2 between replicates, 16.4 at around 2 weeks, less than 20 at four. Across healthy donors, higher total template counts meant significantly greater approximately 2-week count variance.

Healthy donors had no documented immune events, such as infections, while sampled. This table comes from immunoSEQ multiplex PCR, and its TCRdb copy is limited to in-frame clones, with some not included. The data contain some 80,000 clones, around nine tenths of them seen just once; the ten biggest clones take up 7.3%. This CDR3 spans 16 amino acids. V dropped 2 bases and J dropped 12 bases, with 26 bases sitting between them. The germline V gene has CDR1 SGHRS and CDR2 YFSETQ. Concerning this clone: As yet, its antigen is unknown.

The sample comprised blood. The V call is TRBV5-1, the J call TRBJ1-1; D is unclear. The TCR originated in a person between 18 and 75 years old in good health. CDR3 in DNA: TGCGCCAGCAGCTTAGGGCCCGATACGAGACGGACTGGGACTTTCTTT. Its translation is CASSLGPDTRRTGTFF. Supplemented by reference TRBV5-1 and TRBJ1-1, the full variable domain reads KAGVTQTPRYLIKTRGQQVTLSCSPISGHRSVSWYQQTPGQGLQFLFEYFSETQRNKGNFPGRFSGRQFSNSRSEMNVSTLELGDSALYLCASSLGPDTRRTGTFFGQGTRLTVV.